This T cell receptor (beta chain) was captured in a study of cytomegalovirus exposure and HLA in healthy donors. Study observations and caveats: Investigators reported 150 to 200 TCR beta chains as tied to cytomegalovirus.

Of note for this clone: The antigen remains unidentified.

The primer mix had 60 Vbeta and 13 Jbeta primers. TCRdb's table, derived via immunoSEQ multiplex PCR, lists solely in-frame clones and lacks some. The table has roughly 200,000 clones, 75% to 85% seen once. The CDR3 is 15 amino acids. Trimming shortened V by 7 bases and J by 7 bases, and 20 bases separated the two germline ends. Per the germline V gene, CDR1 is MDHEN and CDR2 is SYDVKM. The specimen was PBMCs. The sequence was obtained from a woman aged 50 to 60 in good health and CMV-seronegative. The V and J genes are TRBV28 and TRBJ2-1; D may be TRBD2 (5 bases). DNA for the CDR3: TGTGCCAGCATTGGGGAGTATCCTATGGAAAATGAGCAGTTCTTC. It specifies CASIGEYPMENEQFF.